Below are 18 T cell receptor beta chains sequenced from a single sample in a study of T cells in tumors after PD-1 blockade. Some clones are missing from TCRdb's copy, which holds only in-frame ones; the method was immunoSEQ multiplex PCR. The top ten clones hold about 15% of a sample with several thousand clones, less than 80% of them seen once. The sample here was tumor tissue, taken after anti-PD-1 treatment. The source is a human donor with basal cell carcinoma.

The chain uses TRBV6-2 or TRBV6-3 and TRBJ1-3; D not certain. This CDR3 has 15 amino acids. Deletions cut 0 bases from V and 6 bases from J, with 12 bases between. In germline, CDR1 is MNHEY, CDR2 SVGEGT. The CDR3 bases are TGTGCCAGCAGTTACTCGGCAGCTCGAACAAACACCATATATTTT. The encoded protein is CASSYSAARTNTIYF.

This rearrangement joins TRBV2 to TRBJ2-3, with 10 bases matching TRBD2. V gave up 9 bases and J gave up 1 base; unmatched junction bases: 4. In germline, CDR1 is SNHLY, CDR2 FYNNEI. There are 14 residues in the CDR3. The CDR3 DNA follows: TGTGCCAGACAAGGGACTAGCGGCACAGATACGCAGTATTTT. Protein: CARQGTSGTDTQYF. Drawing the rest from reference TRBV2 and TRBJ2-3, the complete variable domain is EPEVTQTPSHQVTQMGQEVILRCVPISNHLYFYWYRQILGQKVEFLVSFYNNEISEKSEIFDDQFSVERPDGSNFTLKIRSTKLEDSAMYFCARQGTSGTDTQYFGPGTRLTVL.

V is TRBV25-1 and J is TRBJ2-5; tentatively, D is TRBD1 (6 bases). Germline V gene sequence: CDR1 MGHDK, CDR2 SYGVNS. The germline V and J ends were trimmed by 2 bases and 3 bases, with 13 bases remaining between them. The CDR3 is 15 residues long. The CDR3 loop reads CASSEASGGKETQYF. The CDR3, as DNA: TGTGCCAGCAGTGAAGCATCTGGGGGCAAAGAGACCCAGTACTTC.

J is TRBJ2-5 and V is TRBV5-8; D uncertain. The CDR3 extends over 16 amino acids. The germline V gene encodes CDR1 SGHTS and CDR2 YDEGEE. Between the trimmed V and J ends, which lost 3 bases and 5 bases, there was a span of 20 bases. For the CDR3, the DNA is TGTGCCAGCAGCTCCGGTCGGGTCTTCGGTATGGAGACCCAGTACTTC. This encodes CASSSGRVFGMETQYF.

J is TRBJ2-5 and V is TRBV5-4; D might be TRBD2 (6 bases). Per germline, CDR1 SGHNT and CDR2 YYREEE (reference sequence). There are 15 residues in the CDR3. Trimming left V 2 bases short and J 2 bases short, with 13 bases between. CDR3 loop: CASSFGPGGQETQYF. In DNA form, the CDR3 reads TGTGCCAGCAGCTTCGGCCCCGGAGGGCAAGAGACCCAGTACTTC.

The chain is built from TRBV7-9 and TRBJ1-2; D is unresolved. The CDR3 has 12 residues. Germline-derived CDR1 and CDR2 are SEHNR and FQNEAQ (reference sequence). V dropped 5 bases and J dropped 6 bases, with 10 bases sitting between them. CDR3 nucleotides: TGTGCCAGCAGCCTAGGAGGCGATGGCTACACCTTC. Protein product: CASSLGGDGYTF.

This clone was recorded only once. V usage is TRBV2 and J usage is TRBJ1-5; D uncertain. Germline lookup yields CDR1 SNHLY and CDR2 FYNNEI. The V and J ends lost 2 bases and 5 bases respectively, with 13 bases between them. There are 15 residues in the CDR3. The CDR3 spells CASSERVYGDQPQHF. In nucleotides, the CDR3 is TGTGCCAGCAGTGAACGGGTGTACGGAGATCAGCCCCAGCATTTT.

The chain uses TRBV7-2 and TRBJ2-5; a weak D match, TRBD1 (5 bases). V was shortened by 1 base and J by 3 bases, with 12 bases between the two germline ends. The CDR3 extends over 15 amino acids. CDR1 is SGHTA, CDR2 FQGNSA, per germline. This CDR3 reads CASSLDGAREETQYF. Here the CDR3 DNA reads TGTGCCAGCAGCTTAGATGGGGCCAGGGAAGAGACCCAGTACTTC.

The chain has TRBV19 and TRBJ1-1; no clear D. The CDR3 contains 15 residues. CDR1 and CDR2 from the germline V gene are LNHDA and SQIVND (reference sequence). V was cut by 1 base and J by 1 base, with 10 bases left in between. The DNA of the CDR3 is TGTGCCAGTAGTATAGTACACAGACAGAACACTGAAGCTTTCTTT. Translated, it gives CASSIVHRQNTEAFF.

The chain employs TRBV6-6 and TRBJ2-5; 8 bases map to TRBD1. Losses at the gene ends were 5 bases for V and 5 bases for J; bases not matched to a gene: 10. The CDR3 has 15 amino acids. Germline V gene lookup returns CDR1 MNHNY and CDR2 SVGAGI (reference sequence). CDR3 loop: CASSTSRTGWETQYF. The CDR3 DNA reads TGTGCCAGCAGTACTTCCAGGACAGGGTGGGAGACCCAGTACTTC.

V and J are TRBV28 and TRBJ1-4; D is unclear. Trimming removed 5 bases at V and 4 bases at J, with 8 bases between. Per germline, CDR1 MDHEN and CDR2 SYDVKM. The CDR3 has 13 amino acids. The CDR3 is CASSKDFNEKLFF. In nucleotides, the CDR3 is TGTGCCAGCAGTAAGGACTTTAATGAAAAACTGTTTTTT.

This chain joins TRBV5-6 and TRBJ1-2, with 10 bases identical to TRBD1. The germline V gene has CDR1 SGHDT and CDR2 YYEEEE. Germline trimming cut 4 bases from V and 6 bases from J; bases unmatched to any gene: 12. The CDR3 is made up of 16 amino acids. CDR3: CASSPPGTGESHGYTF. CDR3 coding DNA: TGTGCCAGCAGCCCACCCGGGACAGGGGAATCTCATGGCTACACCTTC.

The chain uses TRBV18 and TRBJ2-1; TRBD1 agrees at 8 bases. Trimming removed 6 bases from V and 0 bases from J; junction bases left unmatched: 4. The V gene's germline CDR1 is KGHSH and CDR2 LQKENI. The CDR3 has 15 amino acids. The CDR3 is CASSQTGGSYNEQFF. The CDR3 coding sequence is TGTGCCAGCTCTCAAACAGGGGGCTCCTACAATGAGCAGTTCTTC.

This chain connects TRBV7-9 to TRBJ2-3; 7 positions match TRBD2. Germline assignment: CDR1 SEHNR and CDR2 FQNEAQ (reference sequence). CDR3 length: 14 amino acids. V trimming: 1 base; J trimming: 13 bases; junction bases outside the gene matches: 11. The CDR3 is CASSLVAVGGKKYF. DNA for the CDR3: TGTGCCAGCAGCTTAGTTGCTGTGGGGGGGAAAAAGTATTTT.

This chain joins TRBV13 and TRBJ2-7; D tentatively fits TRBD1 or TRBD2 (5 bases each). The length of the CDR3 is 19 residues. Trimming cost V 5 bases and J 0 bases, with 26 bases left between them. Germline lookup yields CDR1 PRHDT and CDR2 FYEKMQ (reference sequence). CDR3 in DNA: TGTGCCAGCAGCCCAGAGGGGTCAGACTTCGCAGGCGGCTCCTACGAGCAGTACTTC. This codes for CASSPEGSDFAGGSYEQYF.

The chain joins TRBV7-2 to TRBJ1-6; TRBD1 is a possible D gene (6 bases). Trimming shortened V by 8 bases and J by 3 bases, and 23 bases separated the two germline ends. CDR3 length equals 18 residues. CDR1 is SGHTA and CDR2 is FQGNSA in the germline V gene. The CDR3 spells CASLLGGAAQNYNSPLHF. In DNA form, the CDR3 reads TGTGCCAGCCTACTGGGGGGGGCAGCGCAGAACTATAATTCACCCCTCCACTTT.

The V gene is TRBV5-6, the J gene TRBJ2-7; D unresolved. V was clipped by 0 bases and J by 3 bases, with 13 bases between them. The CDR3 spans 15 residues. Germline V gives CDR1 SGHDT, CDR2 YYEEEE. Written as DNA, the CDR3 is TGTGCCAGCAGCTTGGGGCGGCAGGCCCGCTACGAGCAGTACTTC. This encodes CASSLGRQARYEQYF.

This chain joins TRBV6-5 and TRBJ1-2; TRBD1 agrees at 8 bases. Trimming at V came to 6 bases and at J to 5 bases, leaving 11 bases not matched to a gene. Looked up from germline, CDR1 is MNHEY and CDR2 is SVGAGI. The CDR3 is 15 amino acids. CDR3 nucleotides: TGTGCCAGCAGCCCATTGACAGGGGTGAAGTATGGCTACACCTTC. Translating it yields CASSPLTGVKYGYTF.